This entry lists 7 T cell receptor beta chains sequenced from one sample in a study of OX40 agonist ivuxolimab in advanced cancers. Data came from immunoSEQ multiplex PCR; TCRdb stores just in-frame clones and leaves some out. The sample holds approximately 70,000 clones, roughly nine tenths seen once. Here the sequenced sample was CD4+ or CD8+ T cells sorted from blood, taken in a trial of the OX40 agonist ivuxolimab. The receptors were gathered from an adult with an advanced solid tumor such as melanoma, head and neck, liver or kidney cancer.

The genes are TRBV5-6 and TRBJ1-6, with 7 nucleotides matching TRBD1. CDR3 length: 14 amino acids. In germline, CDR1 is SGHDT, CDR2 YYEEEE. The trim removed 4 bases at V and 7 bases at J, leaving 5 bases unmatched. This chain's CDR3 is CASSRDRRNSPLHF. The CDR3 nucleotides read TGTGCCAGCAGCAGGGACAGAAGAAATTCACCCCTCCACTTT.

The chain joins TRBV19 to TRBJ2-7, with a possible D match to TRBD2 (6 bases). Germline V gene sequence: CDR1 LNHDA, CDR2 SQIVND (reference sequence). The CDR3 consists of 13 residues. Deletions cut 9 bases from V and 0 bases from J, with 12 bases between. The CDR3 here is CASRESFSYEQYF. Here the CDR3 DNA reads TGTGCCAGCCGGGAGAGCTTCTCCTACGAGCAGTACTTC.

For the CDR3, the DNA is TGTGCCAGCACCCACTCGACTAGCGCCAAGGATGAGCAGTTCTTC. Amino acid sequence: CASTHSTSAKDEQFF. The V call is TRBV6-6, the J call TRBJ2-1; 8 nucleotides agree with TRBD2. V shed 7 bases, J shed 8 bases, and the junction held 13 bases outside the gene matches. Germline CDR1 and CDR2: MNHNY and SVGAGI (reference sequence). This CDR3 has 15 amino acids.

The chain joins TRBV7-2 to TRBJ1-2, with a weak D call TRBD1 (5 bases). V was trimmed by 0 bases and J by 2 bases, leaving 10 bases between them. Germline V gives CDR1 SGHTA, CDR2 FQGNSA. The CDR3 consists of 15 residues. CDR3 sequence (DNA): TGTGCCAGCAGCTTAGCGTCAGGGATGAACTATGGCTACACCTTC. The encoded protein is CASSLASGMNYGYTF.

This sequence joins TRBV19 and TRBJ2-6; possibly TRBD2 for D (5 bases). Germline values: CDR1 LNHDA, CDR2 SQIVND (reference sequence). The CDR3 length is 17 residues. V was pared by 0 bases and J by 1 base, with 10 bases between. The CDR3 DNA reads TGTGCCAGTAGTATAGATATTAAGCGGTCTGGGGCCAACGTCCTGACTTTC. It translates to CASSIDIKRSGANVLTF.

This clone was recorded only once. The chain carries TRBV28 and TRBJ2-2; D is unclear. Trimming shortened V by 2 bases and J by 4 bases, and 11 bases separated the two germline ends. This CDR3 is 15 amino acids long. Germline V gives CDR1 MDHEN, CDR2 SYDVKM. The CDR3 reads CASSLANRVTGELFF. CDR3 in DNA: TGTGCCAGCAGTTTAGCTAACAGAGTCACCGGGGAGCTGTTTTTT.

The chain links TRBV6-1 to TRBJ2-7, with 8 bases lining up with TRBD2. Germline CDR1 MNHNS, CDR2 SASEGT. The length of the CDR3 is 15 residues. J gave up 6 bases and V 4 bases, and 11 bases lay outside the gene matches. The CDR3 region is CASSGVRTSWGEQYF. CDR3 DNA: TGTGCCAGCAGTGGCGTTCGGACTAGCTGGGGCGAGCAGTACTTC.